Listed below are T cell receptor beta chains from one sample, sequenced in a study of T cells in Graves' hyperthyroidism and ophthalmopathy. TCRdb independently ran MiXCR on the multiplex PCR reads; one entry per CDR3 protein. The sample lists around 300,000 distinct CDR3 sequences; approximately 20% were seen once. Source material: blood. These receptors were taken from a man aged 25-45 years with Graves' ophthalmopathy. CDR3s include the opening cysteine and the closing phenylalanine or tryptophan. Fields, in order: V gene, J gene, D gene, CDR3 length, clone size, CDR3 protein, CDR3 DNA. The D gene is left open where the match is weak. Some rows mark clone size as missing; the rest say once, few, many or name a class of expanded clone.

>TRBV5-1|TRBJ1-2|NA|13|few
CASSPDPNYGYTF
TGCGCCAGCAGTCCTGATCCTAACTATGGCTACACCTTC
>TRBV6-1|TRBJ2-7|NA|14|NA
CASTLRDRTYEQYF
TGTGCCAGCACCCTACGGGATAGGACCTACGAGCAGTACTTC
>TRBV6-1|TRBJ1-5|TRBD1|15|few
CASTPTGARGQPQHF
TGTGCCAGCACTCCGACAGGGGCCCGCGGTCAGCCCCAGCATTTT
>TRBV29-1|TRBJ2-1|NA|14|NA
CSVDERRSYNEQFF
TGCAGCGTTGATGAGCGCCGCTCCTACAATGAGCAGTTCTTC
>TRBV28|TRBJ2-7|NA|13|many
CASSLRGVGEQYF
TGTGCCAGCAGCCTTCGAGGGGTTGGCGAGCAGTACTTC
>TRBV28|TRBJ1-1|TRBD1|18|few
CASSLMGQGDSMNTEAFF
TGTGCCAGCAGTTTAATGGGACAGGGGGATTCTATGAACACTGAAGCTTTCTTT
>TRBV12-3/TRBV12-4|TRBJ2-1|TRBD2|15|few
CATSSSGSSYNEQFF
TGTGCCACCTCCTCTAGCGGGAGCTCCTACAATGAGCAGTTCTTC
>TRBV6-1|TRBJ1-6|TRBD1|13|few
CATGGGRNSPLHF
TGTGCCACAGGGGGGGGGAGGAATTCACCCCTCCACTTT
>TRBV11-2|TRBJ2-7|NA|14|many
CASSGGRGASEQYF
TGTGCCAGCTCCGGGGGGCGTGGAGCTAGTGAGCAGTACTTC
>TRBV3-1|TRBJ2-3|TRBD1|15|many
CASSLTGDYTDTQYF
TGTGCCAGCAGCCTGACAGGGGATTATACAGATACGCAGTATTTT
>TRBV7-7|TRBJ2-1|NA|13|few
CASSLDWGGEQFF
TGTGCTAGCAGCTTAGATTGGGGTGGTGAGCAGTTCTTC
>TRBV7-2|TRBJ2-2|TRBD1|15|NA
CASSLDSGGLRGLFF
TGTGCCAGCAGCTTAGATTCAGGGGGCCTCAGGGGACTGTTTTTT
>TRBV12-3/TRBV12-4|TRBJ2-1|TRBD1|15|NA
CASSPRQGAGNEQFF
TGTGCCAGCAGCCCTCGACAGGGGGCGGGGAATGAGCAGTTCTTC
>TRBV5-8|TRBJ2-1|TRBD1|15|many
CASSRRRQGYDEQFF
TGTGCCAGCAGCCGCCGGCGACAGGGTTATGATGAGCAGTTCTTC
>TRBV20-1|TRBJ2-5|TRBD1|14|NA
CSASLDRGEETQYF
TGCAGTGCTAGTCTGGACAGGGGAGAAGAGACCCAGTACTTC
>TRBV28|TRBJ2-3|NA|16|many
CASSLMTGPSTDTQYF
TGTGCCAGCAGTTTGATGACAGGTCCTAGCACAGATACGCAGTATTTT
>TRBV2|TRBJ2-3|NA|11|many
CASGLTDTQYF
TGTGCCAGCGGTTTGACAGATACGCAGTATTTT
>TRBV9|TRBJ2-1|TRBD2|13|NA
CASSRRLANEQFF
TGTGCCAGCAGCCGTCGACTAGCGAATGAGCAGTTCTTC
>TRBV29-1|TRBJ2-1|NA|13|NA
CSVEHAFYNEQFF
TGCAGCGTAGAACATGCTTTCTACAATGAGCAGTTCTTC
>TRBV18|TRBJ2-5|NA|15|few
CASSYVEVPGETQYF
TGTGCCAGCTCGTACGTCGAGGTCCCAGGCGAGACCCAGTACTTC
>TRBV20-1|TRBJ1-1|NA|15|NA
CSARKSGGMNTEAFF
TGCAGTGCTAGGAAGTCGGGGGGAATGAACACTGAAGCTTTCTTT
>TRBV11-2|TRBJ1-5|NA|13|NA
CASSLDFYQPQHF
TGTGCCAGCAGCTTAGATTTCTATCAGCCCCAGCATTTT
>TRBV20-1|TRBJ2-4|TRBD1|14|few
CSAKPGQGKNIQYF
TGCAGTGCAAAACCCGGACAGGGAAAAAACATTCAGTACTTC
>TRBV12-5|TRBJ2-1|TRBD2|16|few
CASGLVLSGRLSEQFF
TGTGCTAGTGGTTTGGTCCTTAGCGGGAGGCTGTCTGAGCAGTTCTTC
>TRBV6-1|TRBJ2-6|TRBD2|18|few
CASSAGTSENSGANVLTF
TGTGCCAGCAGTGCCGGGACTAGCGAGAACTCTGGGGCCAACGTCCTGACTTTC
>TRBV11-2|TRBJ1-1|NA|13|many
CASSLEGLTEAFF
TGTGCCAGCAGCTTAGAGGGGCTCACTGAAGCTTTCTTT
>TRBV3-1|TRBJ2-3|NA|14|many
CASTPTREGDTQYF
TGTGCCAGCACCCCCACCAGAGAGGGAGATACGCAGTATTTT
>TRBV3-1|TRBJ2-5|TRBD1|15|few
CASSRRTGGSETQYF
TGTGCCAGCAGCCGTAGGACAGGGGGATCAGAGACCCAGTACTTC
>TRBV27|TRBJ2-1|NA|13|few
CASSFRGTMKQFF
TGTGCCAGCAGTTTTCGTGGGACAATGAAGCAGTTCTTC
>TRBV30|TRBJ1-3|NA|14|NA
CAWSYRTTGNTIYF
TGTGCCTGGAGTTATAGGACAACTGGAAACACCATATATTTT
>TRBV19|TRBJ2-5|TRBD1|16|few
CASSMRQGTGQETQYF
TGTGCCAGTAGTATGCGACAGGGCACTGGTCAAGAGACCCAGTACTTC